This T cell receptor (beta chain) was recorded in a study of OX40 agonist ivuxolimab in advanced cancers. At the level of the study: Dose-escalation cases comprised hepatocellular carcinoma, melanoma, renal cell or head and neck cancer.

Measured with immunoSEQ multiplex PCR; TCRdb has only the in-frame clones, and not every one. Of about 30,000 clones listed, about 82% are singletons. The study, taken as a whole, reports: CD8+ T cells were the subset that, on average, had more expanded clones than CD4+. Among the least clonally expanded were partial responders at 0.1-3.0 mg/kg. CD4+ and CD8+ blood T cells expanded clonally by week 6 at 0.1 to 3.0 mg/kg.

The germline V gene encodes CDR1 SGHRS and CDR2 YFSETQ. V dropped 1 base and J dropped 3 bases, with 10 bases sitting between them. CDR3 length: 15 residues. Note on this clone: The antigen is unknown.

Sample: CD4+ or CD8+ T cells sorted from blood, taken in a trial of the OX40 agonist ivuxolimab. This chain uses TRBV5-1 with TRBJ2-2; D not certain. The sequence was collected from an adult with an advanced solid tumor such as melanoma, head and neck, liver or kidney cancer. CDR3 amino acids: CASSLNQLYTGELFF. In DNA form, the CDR3 reads TGCGCCAGCAGCTTGAACCAACTTTACACCGGGGAGCTGTTTTTT.